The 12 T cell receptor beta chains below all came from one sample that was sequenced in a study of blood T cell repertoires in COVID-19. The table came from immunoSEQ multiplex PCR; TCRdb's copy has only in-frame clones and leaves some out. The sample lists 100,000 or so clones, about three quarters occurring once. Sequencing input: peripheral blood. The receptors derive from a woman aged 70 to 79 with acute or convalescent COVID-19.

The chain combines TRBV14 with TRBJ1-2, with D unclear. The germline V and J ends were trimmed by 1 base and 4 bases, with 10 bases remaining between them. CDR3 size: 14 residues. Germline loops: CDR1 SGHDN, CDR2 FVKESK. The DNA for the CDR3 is TGTGCCAGCAGCCAAGTGCGGGGAGGCTATGGCTACACCTTC. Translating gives CASSQVRGGYGYTF.

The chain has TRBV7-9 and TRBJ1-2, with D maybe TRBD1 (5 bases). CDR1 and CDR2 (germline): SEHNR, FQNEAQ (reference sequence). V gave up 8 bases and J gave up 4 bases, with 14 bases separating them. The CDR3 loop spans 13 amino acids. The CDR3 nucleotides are TGTGCCAGCTTACAGGACGGAGTCTATGGCTACACCTTC. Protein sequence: CASLQDGVYGYTF. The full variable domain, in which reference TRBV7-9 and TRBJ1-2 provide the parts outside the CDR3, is DTGVSQNPRHKITKRGQNVTFRCDPISEHNRLYWYRQTLGQGPEFLTYFQNEAQLEKSRLLSDRFSAERPKGSFSTLEIQRTEQGDSAMYLCASLQDGVYGYTFGSGTRLTVV.

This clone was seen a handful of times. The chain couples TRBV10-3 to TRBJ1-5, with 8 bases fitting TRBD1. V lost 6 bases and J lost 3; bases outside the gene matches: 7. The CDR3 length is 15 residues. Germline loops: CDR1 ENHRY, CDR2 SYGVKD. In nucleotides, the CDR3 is TGTGCCATCAGGGACAGGGATGAATACAATCAGCCCCAGCATTTT. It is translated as CAIRDRDEYNQPQHF.

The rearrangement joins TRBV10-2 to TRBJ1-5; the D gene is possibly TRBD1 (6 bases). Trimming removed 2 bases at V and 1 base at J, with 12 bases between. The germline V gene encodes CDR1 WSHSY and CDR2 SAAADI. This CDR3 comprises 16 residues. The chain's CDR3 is CASSEGTLTSNQPQHF. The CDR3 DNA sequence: TGCGCCAGCAGTGAGGGGACACTCACCAGCAATCAGCCCCAGCATTTT.

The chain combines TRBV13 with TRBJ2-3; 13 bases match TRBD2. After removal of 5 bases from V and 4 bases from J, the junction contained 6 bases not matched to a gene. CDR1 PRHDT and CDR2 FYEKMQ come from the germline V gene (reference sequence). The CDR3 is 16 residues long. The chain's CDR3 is CASSAGTSGAADTQYF. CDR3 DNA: TGTGCCAGCAGCGCTGGGACTAGCGGGGCTGCAGATACGCAGTATTTT.

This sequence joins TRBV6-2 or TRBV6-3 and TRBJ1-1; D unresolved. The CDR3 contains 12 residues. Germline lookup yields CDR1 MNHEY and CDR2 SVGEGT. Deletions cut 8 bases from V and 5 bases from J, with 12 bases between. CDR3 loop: CASRRRLTEAFF. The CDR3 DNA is TGTGCCAGCCGCCGGCGGTTAACTGAAGCTTTCTTT.

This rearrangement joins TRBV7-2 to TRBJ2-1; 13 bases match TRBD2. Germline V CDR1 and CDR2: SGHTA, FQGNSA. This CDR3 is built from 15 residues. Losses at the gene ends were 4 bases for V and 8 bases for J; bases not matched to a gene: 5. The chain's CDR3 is CASSSLAGGPDEQFF. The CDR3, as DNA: TGTGCCAGCAGCTCACTAGCGGGGGGGCCGGATGAGCAGTTCTTC.

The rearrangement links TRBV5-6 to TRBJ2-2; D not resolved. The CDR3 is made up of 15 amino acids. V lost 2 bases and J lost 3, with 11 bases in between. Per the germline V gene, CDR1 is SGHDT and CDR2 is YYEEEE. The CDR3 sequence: CASSFRHEYTGELFF. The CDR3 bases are TGTGCCAGCAGCTTCCGACACGAGTACACCGGGGAGCTGTTTTTT.

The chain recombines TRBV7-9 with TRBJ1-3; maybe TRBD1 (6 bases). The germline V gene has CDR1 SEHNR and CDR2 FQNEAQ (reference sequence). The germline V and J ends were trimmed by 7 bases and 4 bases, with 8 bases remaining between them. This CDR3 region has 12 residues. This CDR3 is CASTGAGNTIYF. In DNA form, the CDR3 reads TGTGCCAGCACGGGGGCCGGAAACACCATATATTTT.

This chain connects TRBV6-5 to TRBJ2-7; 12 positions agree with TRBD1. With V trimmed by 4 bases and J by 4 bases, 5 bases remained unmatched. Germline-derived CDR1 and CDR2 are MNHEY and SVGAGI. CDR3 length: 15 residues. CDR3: CASSLPGQGAYEQYF. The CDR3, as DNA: TGTGCCAGCAGTTTACCGGGACAGGGGGCTTACGAGCAGTACTTC.

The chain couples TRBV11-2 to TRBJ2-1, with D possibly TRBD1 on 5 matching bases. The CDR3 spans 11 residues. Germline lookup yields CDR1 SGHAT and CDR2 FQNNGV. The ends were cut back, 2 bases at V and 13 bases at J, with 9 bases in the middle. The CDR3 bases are TGTGCCAGCAGCTTACAGGGCGATCAGTTCTTC. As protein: CASSLQGDQFF.

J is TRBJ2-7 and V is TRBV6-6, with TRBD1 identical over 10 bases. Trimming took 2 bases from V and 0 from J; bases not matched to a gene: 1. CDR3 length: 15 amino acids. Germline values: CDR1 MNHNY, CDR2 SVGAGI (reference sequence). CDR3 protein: CASSYRDRGSYEQYF. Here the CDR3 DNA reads TGTGCCAGCAGTTACCGGGACAGGGGCTCCTACGAGCAGTACTTC.